The T cell receptor (beta chain) described here comes from a study of Ad26.COV2.S vaccination and SARS-CoV-2 variants. In the study overall: The Ad26.COV2.S arm of the COV1001 trial was where the donor was placed. Ad26.COV2.S given intramuscularly, once or twice 56 days apart.

The table came from immunoSEQ multiplex PCR; TCRdb's copy has only in-frame clones and leaves some out. The sample carries under 550,000 clones, roughly 90% recorded once. Treatment in this sample: over 15 received Ad26.COV2.S at low or high dose, single or two shots; about 5 received placebo; per-sample allocation not given. The study sampled participants on day 63 after the first vaccine or placebo injection. Germline V gene sequence: CDR1 MGHDK, CDR2 SYGVNS. This CDR3 has 18 residues. With 1 base removed from V and 5 bases from J, the gap between germline ends came to 22 bases. For this clone: Its antigen is not known.

Findings of the study overall: Recipients of vaccine and of placebo showed similar breadth of their non-spike TCR repertoires. Responses of spike-specific T cells (both CD8+ and CD4+) reportedly showed substantial breadth after vaccination.

Source: peripheral blood, taken in a trial of Ad26.COV2.S vaccine versus placebo. The receptor comes from a person aged 18-60 years who received the Ad26.COV2.S COVID-19 vaccine or a placebo. The chain uses TRBV25-1 and TRBJ2-3, with D perhaps matching TRBD2 (5 bases). For the CDR3, the DNA is TGTGCCAGCAGTGAATTCGTTTTGGGAGCTAGGACGATAGATACGCAGTATTTT. Its translation: CASSEFVLGARTIDTQYF.